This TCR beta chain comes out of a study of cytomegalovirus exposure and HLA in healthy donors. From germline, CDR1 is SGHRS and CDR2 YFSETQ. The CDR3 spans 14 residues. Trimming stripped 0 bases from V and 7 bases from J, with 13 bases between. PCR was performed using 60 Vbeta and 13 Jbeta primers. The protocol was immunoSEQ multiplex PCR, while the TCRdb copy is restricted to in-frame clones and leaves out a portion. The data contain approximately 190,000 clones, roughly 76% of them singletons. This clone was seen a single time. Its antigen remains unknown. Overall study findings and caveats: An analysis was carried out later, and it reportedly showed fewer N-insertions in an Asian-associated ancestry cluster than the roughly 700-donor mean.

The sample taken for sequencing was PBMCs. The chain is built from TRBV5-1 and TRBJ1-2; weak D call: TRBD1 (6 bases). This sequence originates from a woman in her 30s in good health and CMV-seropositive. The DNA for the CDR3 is TGCGCCAGCAGCTTGGAGACCGGGACACCTGGCTACACCTTC. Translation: CASSLETGTPGYTF.